Reported below is one T cell receptor beta chain. J gave up 5 bases and V 6 bases, and 10 bases lay outside the gene matches. The CDR3 runs to 16 residues. CDR1 MNHEY and CDR2 SVGEGT come from the germline V gene. These data are taken from a study of blood T cell repertoires in COVID-19. TCRdb's copy holds only in-frame clones and misses some; the assay was immunoSEQ multiplex PCR. This sample has about 37,000 clones, with roughly nine tenths found just once. The sequence was collected from a human donor in a cohort sampled during active COVID-19. Sequencing was done on a sample of peripheral blood. This chain connects TRBV6-2 or TRBV6-3 to TRBJ2-3; TRBD1 aligns across 11 bases. CDR3 sequence (DNA): TGTGCCAGCAGCCCGGACAGGGGGCGAGCATTAGATACGCAGTATTTT. Translating gives CASSPDRGRALDTQYF.